The next 31 T cell receptor beta chains were all read from a single sample in a study of T cell responses to AZD1222 COVID-19 vaccine. Sequencing was performed with immunoSEQ multiplex PCR; in TCRdb, only in-frame clones are kept and a portion is missing. The top ten clones hold approximately 4.3% of a sample with about 140,000 clones, roughly nine tenths of them seen once. Sequences were derived from peripheral blood, sampled 28 days after the second AZD1222 dose. The receptors derive from an adult who received the AZD1222 COVID-19 vaccine.

The chain is built from TRBV2 and TRBJ1-5; 7 bases line up with TRBD1. After removal of 5 bases from V and 4 bases from J, the junction contained 8 bases not matched to a gene. CDR1 and CDR2 from the germline V gene are SNHLY and FYNNEI. The CDR3 length is 15 residues. The CDR3 loop reads CASSRGQEGNQPQHF. CDR3 sequence (DNA): TGTGCCAGCAGTCGAGGACAGGAAGGTAATCAGCCCCAGCATTTT.

The chain employs TRBV21-1 and TRBJ1-3; TRBD1 was called by the table and not checked on the DNA. TRBV21-1 is reported as a pseudogene. The CDR3 is 14 amino acids. The CDR3 spells CASSRPEFGNTIYF. The CDR3 nucleotides read TGTGCCAGCAGCAGGCCAGAATTCGGAAACACCATATATTTT.

This clone has a single count. The chain employs TRBV15 and TRBJ2-1; 10 bases are shared with TRBD2. This CDR3 comprises 16 residues. In germline, CDR1 is LNHNV, CDR2 YYDKDF (reference sequence). With V trimmed by 1 base and J by 7 bases, 7 bases remained unmatched. CDR3 sequence: CATSRVERGGGNEQFF. CDR3 coding DNA: TGTGCCACCAGCAGAGTGGAGCGGGGGGGCGGGAATGAGCAGTTCTTC. The variable domain in full, completed from reference TRBV15 and TRBJ2-1, reads DAMVIQNPRYQVTQFGKPVTLSCSQTLNHNVMYWYQQKSSQAPKLLFHYYDKDFNNEADTPDNFQSRRPNTSFCFLDIRSPGLGDTAMYLCATSRVERGGGNEQFFGPGTRLTVL.

The chain employs TRBV3-1 (or the pseudogene TRBV3-2) and TRBJ2-1, with a weak D call TRBD2 (7 bases). The germline CDR1 and CDR2 sequences are LGHDT and YNNKEL (reference sequence). The CDR3 is 16 residues long. Trimming pared 1 base from V and 8 bases from J, leaving 18 bases between. The CDR3 DNA is TGTGCCAGCAGCCAAGGTCGGGGGGCCCCCCTGGATGAGCAGTTCTTC. Translated: CASSQGRGAPLDEQFF.

J is TRBJ1-4 and V is TRBV19, with 7 bases matching TRBD1. The CDR3 covers 14 residues. The trim removed 3 bases at V and 8 bases at J, leaving 6 bases unmatched. CDR1 is LNHDA, CDR2 SQIVND, per germline (reference sequence). CDR3 protein: CASSIRGQSEKLFF. As DNA, the CDR3 is TGTGCCAGTAGTATTCGGGGACAGTCAGAAAAACTGTTTTTT.

The chain couples TRBV24-1 to TRBJ2-2, with no clear D. The CDR3 has 11 residues. Germline V lookup: CDR1 KGHDR, CDR2 SFDVKD. With 6 bases removed from V and 9 bases from J, the gap between germline ends came to 7 bases. The CDR3 DNA is TGTGCCACCAGTAGCCGTAGGGAGCTGTTTTTT. This sequence encodes CATSSRRELFF.

The chain joins TRBV4-3 to TRBJ2-2, with D possibly TRBD1 on 6 matching bases. CDR1 LGHNA and CDR2 YSLEER come from the germline V gene. The CDR3 loop spans 13 amino acids. V lost 4 bases and J lost 5, with 8 bases in between. The CDR3 nucleotides read TGCGCCAGCAGCCGCAGGGGAACCGGGGAGCTGTTTTTT. It translates to CASSRRGTGELFF.

The rearrangement uses TRBV4-3 and TRBJ2-7; D gene unclear. Germline CDR1 is LGHNA and CDR2 is YSLEER. V lost 0 bases and J lost 4, with 7 bases in between. The CDR3 has 13 amino acids. CDR3 region: CASSQEVRYEQYF. In nucleotides, the CDR3 is TGCGCCAGCAGCCAAGAGGTTAGATACGAGCAGTACTTC.

The CDR3 here is CASSQSGGAGANSPLHF. Here the CDR3 DNA reads TGCGCCAGCAGCCAAAGCGGCGGTGCAGGGGCGAATTCACCCCTCCACTTT. The chain has TRBV4-3 and TRBJ1-6; maybe TRBD1 (6 bases). This CDR3 contains 17 residues. Germline CDR1 is LGHNA and CDR2 is YSLEER. Between the trimmed V and J ends, which lost 2 bases and 7 bases, there was a span of 18 bases.

The V and J genes are TRBV28 and TRBJ1-5; 10 bases align to TRBD1. CDR1 is MDHEN, CDR2 SYDVKM, per germline. CDR3 length equals 16 residues. Losses at the gene ends were 2 bases for V and 7 bases for J; bases not matched to a gene: 8. The CDR3 reads CASSLTGTGVMQPQHF. The CDR3 nucleotides are TGTGCCAGCAGTTTAACCGGGACAGGGGTGATGCAGCCCCAGCATTTT.

CDR3 amino acids: CASSQRDGGGQPQHF. The CDR3 coding sequence is TGCGCCAGCAGCCAACGGGACGGCGGGGGGCAGCCCCAGCATTTT. The rearrangement links TRBV4-1 to TRBJ1-5, with D tentatively TRBD1 (5 bases). The ends were cut back, 2 bases at V and 7 bases at J, with 15 bases in the middle. CDR1 MGHRA and CDR2 YSYEKL come from the germline V gene. The CDR3 totals 15 residues.

The chain is built from TRBV13 and TRBJ1-1; 7 nucleotides match TRBD1. Germline V CDR1 and CDR2: PRHDT, FYEKMQ (reference sequence). This CDR3 is built from 16 residues. J lost 1 base, V lost 4 bases, and 9 bases had no gene match. CDR3 region: CASSSRQGTGNTEAFF. The CDR3 DNA is TGTGCCAGCAGCTCCCGACAGGGCACTGGGAACACTGAAGCTTTCTTT.

The rearrangement links TRBV5-1 to TRBJ2-7, with 8 bases aligning to TRBD2. With 0 bases clipped from V and 4 bases from J, the junction kept 0 bases outside the gene matches. Germline V gene data show CDR1 as SGHRS and CDR2 as YFSETQ. This CDR3 contains 13 residues. In DNA form, the CDR3 reads TGCGCCAGCAGCTTGGTAGCGGGATACGAGCAGTACTTC. Protein: CASSLVAGYEQYF.

V usage is TRBV12-3 or TRBV12-4 and J usage is TRBJ2-4, with D possibly matching TRBD1 (5 bases). Trimming shortened V by 1 base and J by 8 bases, and 6 bases separated the two germline ends. The CDR3 is made up of 12 amino acids. CDR3 bases: TGTGCCAGCAGTTTAGTCAGGGACATTCAGTACTTC. It yields the protein CASSLVRDIQYF.

The CDR3 bases are TGTGCCAGCAGCTTGGACCCCCGGACTAGCTTCCATGAGCAGTTCTTC. It codes for CASSLDPRTSFHEQFF. The V call is TRBV5-4, the J call TRBJ2-1, with 8 bases identical to TRBD2. Losses at the gene ends were 0 bases for V and 8 bases for J; bases not matched to a gene: 10. The V gene's germline CDR1 is SGHNT and CDR2 YYREEE (reference sequence). The CDR3 runs to 16 residues.

This chain links TRBV19 with TRBJ2-1; D call uncertain. CDR1 is LNHDA, CDR2 SQIVND, per germline (reference sequence). Deletions cut 3 bases from V and 2 bases from J, with 8 bases between. This CDR3 has 14 amino acids. The chain's CDR3 is CASSIRKAYNEQFF. The CDR3 nucleotides read TGTGCCAGTAGTATCCGGAAAGCCTACAATGAGCAGTTCTTC.

The CDR3 sequence is CASSFNTDEKLFF. The CDR3 DNA reads TGCGCCAGCAGCTTCAATACAGATGAAAAACTGTTTTTT. The chain recombines TRBV5-1 with TRBJ1-4; the D is unclear. CDR3 length: 13 residues. The V end lost 2 bases, the J end lost 6 bases, and 8 bases lay between the germline ends. The germline V gene has CDR1 SGHRS and CDR2 YFSETQ.

The chain uses TRBV20-1 and TRBJ2-1; 9 nucleotides agree with TRBD2. The germline CDR1 and CDR2 sequences are DFQATT and SNEGSKA (reference sequence). The CDR3 has 14 residues. With V trimmed by 3 bases and J by 8 bases, 8 bases remained unmatched. DNA for the CDR3: TGCAGTGCTAGTACCGGGACTAGCCGCCATGAGCAGTTCTTC. It codes for CSASTGTSRHEQFF.

The chain links TRBV19 to TRBJ2-5, with D tentatively TRBD1 (5 bases). This CDR3 has 14 residues. Germline CDR1 reads LNHDA; CDR2 reads SQIVND (reference sequence). Trimming stripped 4 bases from V and 1 base from J, with 10 bases between. As DNA, the CDR3 is TGTGCCAGTAGTAAAACAGGAGTCCAAGAGACCCAGTACTTC. Protein product: CASSKTGVQETQYF.

The rearrangement joins TRBV18 to TRBJ2-7, with D unclear. CDR3 length: 13 amino acids. Germline V lookup: CDR1 KGHSH, CDR2 LQKENI. V lost 2 bases to trimming and J lost 3 bases, with 8 bases between them. The CDR3, as DNA: TGTGCCAGCTCACCAAGGGTGAGCTACGAGCAGTACTTC. It is translated as CASSPRVSYEQYF. The full variable domain, in which reference TRBV18 and TRBJ2-7 provide the parts outside the CDR3, is NAGVMQNPRHLVRRRGQEARLRCSPMKGHSHVYWYRQLPEEGLKFMVYLQKENIIDESGMPKERFSAEFPKEGPSILRIQQVVRGDSAAYFCASSPRVSYEQYFGPGTRLTVT.

The chain's CDR3 is CAISETTTTGNWREGSYNEQFF. The CDR3 nucleotides are TGTGCCATCAGTGAGACGACGACGACAGGTAACTGGCGGGAGGGTTCCTACAATGAGCAGTTCTTC. The chain couples TRBV10-3 to TRBJ2-1; 9 bases line up with TRBD2. The CDR3 contains 22 residues. CDR1 and CDR2 from the germline V gene are ENHRY and SYGVKD. V was pared by 2 bases and J by 1 base, with 21 bases of the junction left unmatched.

This sequence joins TRBV5-1 and TRBJ1-1; TRBD1 matches 8 bases. With 2 bases clipped from V and 0 bases from J, the junction kept 3 bases outside the gene matches. CDR3 size: 15 residues. CDR1 and CDR2 (germline): SGHRS, YFSETQ. The CDR3 loop reads CASSLQQGVNTEAFF. The CDR3, as DNA: TGCGCCAGCAGCTTACAACAGGGGGTGAACACTGAAGCTTTCTTT.

V usage is TRBV21-1 and J usage is TRBJ1-1. TRBV21-1 is an annotated pseudogene. The CDR3 consists of 16 residues. DNA for the CDR3: TGTGCCAGCAGCAAAAAAATGGAGGGACCAAACACTGAAGCTTTCTTT. It is translated as CASSKKMEGPNTEAFF.

This chain links TRBV19 with TRBJ2-5, with D maybe TRBD1 (6 bases). Germline values: CDR1 LNHDA, CDR2 SQIVND (reference sequence). The V gene lost 7 bases and the J gene lost 6 bases, with 24 bases spanning the gap. The CDR3 length is 16 residues. CDR3 protein: CASTSETGGVGKTQYF. The CDR3 DNA follows: TGTGCCAGTACCTCGGAGACAGGTGGGGTGGGGAAGACCCAGTACTTC.

J is TRBJ2-7 and V is TRBV6-1; weak D call: TRBD1 (6 bases). Between the trimmed V and J ends, which lost 3 bases and 6 bases, there was a span of 21 bases. CDR3 length: 16 residues. Germline V gene lookup returns CDR1 MNHNS and CDR2 SASEGT. For the CDR3, the DNA is TGTGCCAGCAGTGACCCCAAAAACGACAGGCACTGCGAGCAGTACTTC. It codes for CASSDPKNDRHCEQYF.

This CDR3 reads CASSANWGDGGYTF. For the CDR3, the DNA is TGTGCCAGTAGTGCCAATTGGGGCGATGGGGGCTACACCTTC. The chain employs TRBV19 and TRBJ1-2; D might be TRBD1 (5 bases). The CDR3 spans 14 residues. V lost 5 bases, J lost 8 bases, and 18 bases lay in between. Germline V lookup: CDR1 LNHDA, CDR2 SQIVND (reference sequence).

CDR3 residues: CASRGDSNQPQHF. The CDR3 region has the DNA TGCGCCAGCAGGGGTGATAGCAATCAGCCCCAGCATTTT. The gene calls are TRBV5-1 and TRBJ1-5, with D uncertain. Germline V CDR1 and CDR2: SGHRS, YFSETQ. V shed 5 bases and J shed 0 bases, with 6 bases lying between them. The CDR3 runs to 13 residues.

The chain joins TRBV29-1 to TRBJ2-5; 7 bases line up with TRBD2. CDR1 is SQVTM and CDR2 is ANQGSEA in the germline V gene. CDR3 length: 13 amino acids. In nucleotides, the CDR3 is TGCAGTCAGGGAGGGGCCTTGTGGGAGACCCAGTACTTC. As protein: CSQGGALWETQYF.

The sample holds one count of this clone. The V gene is TRBV11-3, the J gene TRBJ2-3; the D is unclear. Trimming stripped 5 bases from V and 10 bases from J, with 16 bases between. The germline V gene has CDR1 SGHNT and CDR2 YENEEA. The CDR3 is 13 amino acids. The CDR3 DNA is TGTGCCAGCAGCGTCCTCTCTGCCTCGGCGCAGTATTTT. It codes for CASSVLSASAQYF.

In DNA, the CDR3 is TGTGCCAGCAGCTTAACTCTCTCCTACGAGCAGTACTTC. It yields the protein CASSLTLSYEQYF. The rearrangement links TRBV7-9 to TRBJ2-7; D uncertain. Trimming stripped 2 bases from V and 0 bases from J, with 5 bases between. The CDR3 length is 13 residues. Looked up from germline, CDR1 is SEHNR and CDR2 is FQNEAQ (reference sequence). Full variable domain (missing parts from reference TRBV7-9 and TRBJ2-7): DTGVSQNPRHKITKRGQNVTFRCDPISEHNRLYWYRQTLGQGPEFLTYFQNEAQLEKSRLLSDRFSAERPKGSFSTLEIQRTEQGDSAMYLCASSLTLSYEQYFGPGTRLTVT.

This chain connects TRBV18 to TRBJ2-7; weak D call: TRBD1 (6 bases). Germline CDR1 and CDR2: KGHSH and LQKENI. The CDR3 extends over 16 amino acids. Deletions cut 2 bases from V and 3 bases from J, with 17 bases between. CDR3 protein: CASSPRPGQNNYEQYF. DNA for the CDR3: TGTGCCAGCTCACCAAGGCCCGGACAGAACAACTACGAGCAGTACTTC. The full variable domain, completed using reference TRBV18 and TRBJ2-7, is NAGVMQNPRHLVRRRGQEARLRCSPMKGHSHVYWYRQLPEEGLKFMVYLQKENIIDESGMPKERFSAEFPKEGPSILRIQQVVRGDSAAYFCASSPRPGQNNYEQYFGPGTRLTVT.